What follows are 11 T cell receptor beta chains derived from one specimen sequenced in a study of brain T cells in children with intractable seizures. Time point defined: blood from clinic visit 5 months post-surgery; TSC patient then seizure free. The data were produced by immunoSEQ multiplex PCR, yet TCRdb's version contains in-frame clones alone and is incomplete. Of 300,000 to 400,000 clones listed, approximately 93% are singletons. Sample: peripheral blood, taken roughly 5 months after surgery. Source of these receptors: a boy less than two years old with tuberous sclerosis and intractable seizures.

The CDR3 region has the DNA TGTGCCAGCAGCTTGGCGGAGGGGAGCTCCTACGAGCAGTACTTC. Its protein product is CASSLAEGSSYEQYF. The V call is TRBV9, the J call TRBJ2-7; perhaps TRBD2 as D (6 bases). In germline, CDR1 is SGDLS, CDR2 YYNGEE. V lost 4 bases and J lost 0, with 14 bases in between. This CDR3 spans 15 amino acids.

V usage is TRBV9 and J usage is TRBJ2-7, with 12 bases identical to TRBD2. V lost 0 bases and J lost 3; bases outside the gene matches: 1. The CDR3 spans 15 residues. Germline lookup yields CDR1 SGDLS and CDR2 YYNGEE. The CDR3 DNA follows: TGTGCCAGCAGCGTAGGACTAGCGGGAGTCTACGAGCAGTACTTC. As protein: CASSVGLAGVYEQYF.

The chain uses TRBV11-3 and TRBJ2-3; no clear D gene. V was cut by 4 bases and J by 5 bases, with 10 bases left in between. The CDR3 has 13 amino acids. CDR1 and CDR2 from the germline V gene are SGHNT and YENEEA. The CDR3 spells CASSSQEGDTQYF. The CDR3 region has the DNA TGTGCCAGCAGCTCCCAAGAAGGAGATACGCAGTATTTT.

The rearrangement joins TRBV7-9 to TRBJ2-6; no clear D gene. This CDR3 contains 16 residues. Trimming shortened V by 2 bases and J by 0 bases, and 8 bases separated the two germline ends. From germline, CDR1 is SEHNR and CDR2 FQNEAQ (reference sequence). Written as DNA, the CDR3 is TGTGCCAGCAGCTTAACAGTATCCTCTGGGGCCAACGTCCTGACTTTC. Its translation: CASSLTVSSGANVLTF.

The J gene is TRBJ1-5, the V gene TRBV2; D ambiguous. The V end was cut by 4 bases, the J end by 4 bases, with 11 bases between. Germline V gives CDR1 SNHLY, CDR2 FYNNEI. The CDR3 totals 14 residues. The CDR3 nucleotides read TGTGCCAGCAGTGGTTTACTCACTAATCAGCCCCAGCATTTT. Translation gives CASSGLLTNQPQHF.

The chain couples TRBV7-3 to TRBJ2-1, with TRBD2 identical over 7 bases. The CDR3 extends over 13 amino acids. The V and J ends lost 6 bases and 4 bases, in that order; junction bases with no gene match: 3. Germline lookup yields CDR1 SGHTA and CDR2 FQGTGA. This CDR3 is CASRASGYNEQFF. The CDR3 DNA sequence: TGTGCCAGCAGGGCTAGCGGATACAATGAGCAGTTCTTC.

The gene calls are TRBV4-1 and TRBJ2-5; 8 bases fit TRBD2. CDR3 length equals 15 residues. Germline V lookup: CDR1 MGHRA, CDR2 YSYEKL. Unmatched junction bases numbered 5, after V lost 1 base and J lost 4 bases. This CDR3 reads CASSQGAGAGETQYF. The DNA of the CDR3 is TGCGCCAGCAGCCAAGGAGCGGGAGCTGGAGAGACCCAGTACTTC.

The J gene is TRBJ1-1, the V gene TRBV30; D call uncertain. CDR1 and CDR2 (germline): GTSNPN, SVGIG (reference sequence). V lost 0 bases, J lost 6 bases, and 20 bases lay in between. This CDR3 is 16 amino acids long. The CDR3 nucleotides are TGTGCCTGGAGTGTACCCCCCCCTTACGTCGTCTCTGAAGCTTTCTTT. This sequence encodes CAWSVPPPYVVSEAFF.

The V gene is TRBV7-6, the J gene TRBJ1-2; perhaps TRBD1 as D (6 bases). The CDR3 runs 15 residues. The V gene lost 2 bases and the J gene lost 0 bases, with 10 bases spanning the gap. CDR1 and CDR2 (germline): SGHVS, FNYEAQ. CDR3 amino acids: CASSLYPGANYGYTF. As DNA, the CDR3 is TGTGCCAGCAGCTTATATCCAGGGGCTAACTATGGCTACACCTTC.

The chain joins TRBV5-8 to TRBJ2-3; 13 bases are shared with TRBD2. The V gene's germline CDR1 is SGHTS and CDR2 YDEGEE. The length of the CDR3 is 17 residues. V was pared by 4 bases and J by 1 base, with 6 bases of the junction left unmatched. The CDR3: CASSVYGTSGGTDTQYF. The CDR3 nucleotides read TGTGCCAGCAGCGTTTACGGGACTAGCGGGGGCACAGATACGCAGTATTTT.

This clone has just one count. The V gene is TRBV23-1, the J gene TRBJ2-7; the D gene is possibly TRBD1 (6 bases). TRBV23-1 is an open reading frame whose function is uncertain. V was clipped by 0 bases and J by 0 bases, with 15 bases between them. The CDR3 extends over 17 amino acids. Here the CDR3 reads CASSQSCVGRGSYEQYF. The CDR3 DNA follows: TGCGCCAGCAGTCAATCGTGTGTGGGCAGGGGCTCCTACGAGCAGTACTTC.